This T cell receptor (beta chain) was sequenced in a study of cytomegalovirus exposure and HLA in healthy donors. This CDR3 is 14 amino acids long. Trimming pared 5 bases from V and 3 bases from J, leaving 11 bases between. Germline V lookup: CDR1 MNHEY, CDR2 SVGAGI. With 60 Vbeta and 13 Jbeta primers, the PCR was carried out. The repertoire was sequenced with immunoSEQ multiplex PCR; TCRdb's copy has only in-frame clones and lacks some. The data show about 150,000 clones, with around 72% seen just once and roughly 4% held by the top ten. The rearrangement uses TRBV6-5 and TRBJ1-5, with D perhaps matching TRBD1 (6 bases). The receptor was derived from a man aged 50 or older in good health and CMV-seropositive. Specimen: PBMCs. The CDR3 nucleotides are TGTGCCAGCAGTAAGACAGGTCACAATCAGCCCCAGCATTTT. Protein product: CASSKTGHNQPQHF.